Each of the 26 T cell receptor beta chains below was sequenced from the same sample in a study of T cell repertoires in cytomegalovirus infection. These receptors lack a known antigen. MiXCR, applied by TCRdb to the reads, yields one record per CDR3 protein. The data contain fewer than 650,000 distinct CDR3 sequences, under 45% of them singletons. Material: cultured PBMCs, obtained from culture after CMV antigen stimulation. These receptors all come from a human donor in good health (CMV status not recorded). Some clones in this sample may be carry-over from other donors' samples.

The CDR3 loop is CASSAMGLVTDTQYF. CDR3 DNA sequence: TGTGCCAGCAGTGCCATGGGACTAGTCACAGATACGCAGTATTTT. This chain joins TRBV27 and TRBJ2-3, with TRBD2 matching over 8 bases. Per germline, CDR1 MNHEY and CDR2 SMNVEV (reference sequence). The V gene end was trimmed by 5 bases and the J gene end by 2 bases; junction bases not matched to a gene: 6. The CDR3 is 15 residues long.

The V and J genes are TRBV7-8 and TRBJ1-5; D ambiguous. The CDR3 runs to 15 residues. The ends were cut back, 4 bases at V and 0 bases at J, with 10 bases in the middle. Germline values: CDR1 SGHVS, CDR2 FQNEAQ. The CDR3 here is CASSSGLYSNQPQHF. The CDR3 coding sequence is TGTGCCAGCAGCTCCGGTCTCTATAGCAATCAGCCCCAGCATTTT.

The rearrangement links TRBV4-1 to TRBJ1-4; tentative D call: TRBD1 (5 bases). Trimming took 3 bases from V and 5 from J, leaving 16 bases between them. This CDR3 contains 16 residues. In germline, CDR1 is MGHRA, CDR2 YSYEKL. Here the CDR3 reads CASSQGSQGINEKLFF. The CDR3 nucleotides are TGCGCCAGCAGCCAGGGGTCCCAGGGAATCAATGAAAAACTGTTTTTT.

This chain joins TRBV7-2 and TRBJ1-1; D remains ambiguous. The germline V gene encodes CDR1 SGHTA and CDR2 FQGNSA. Trimming pared 5 bases from V and 5 bases from J, leaving 15 bases between. The CDR3 consists of 14 residues. CDR3 sequence: CASSVVEGRTEAFF. The CDR3 coding sequence is TGTGCCAGCAGCGTAGTCGAAGGGCGGACTGAAGCTTTCTTT.

V usage is TRBV12-3 or TRBV12-4 and J usage is TRBJ2-2; TRBD2 is a possible D gene (7 bases). With 2 bases removed from V and 11 bases from J, the gap between germline ends came to 18 bases. This CDR3 is built from 15 residues. CDR3 in DNA: TGTGCCAGCAGTTTAAACTTGCTAGGGGGGGAAGAGCTGTTTTTT. This sequence encodes CASSLNLLGGEELFF.

V usage is TRBV5-1 and J usage is TRBJ2-2, with unresolved D. V was clipped by 6 bases and J by 0 bases, with 9 bases between them. Germline-derived CDR1 and CDR2 are SGHRS and YFSETQ. This CDR3 region has 14 residues. The CDR3 reads CASTGATNTGELFF. Written as DNA, the CDR3 is TGCGCCAGCACTGGTGCTACGAACACCGGGGAGCTGTTTTTT.

This chain connects TRBV7-2 to TRBJ2-1; 8 bases map to TRBD2. V shed 4 bases, J shed 8 bases, and the junction held 10 bases outside the gene matches. The CDR3 loop spans 15 amino acids. The germline CDR1 and CDR2 sequences are SGHTA and FQGNSA. The CDR3 region is CASSSSNGRAHEQFF. The DNA for the CDR3 is TGTGCCAGCAGCTCCTCTAACGGGAGGGCACATGAGCAGTTCTTC.

This clonotype was seen a handful of times. The chain joins TRBV7-2 to TRBJ2-4, with D uncertain. V was trimmed by 4 bases and J by 7 bases, leaving 11 bases between them. The CDR3 sequence is 13 residues long. Germline V gene data show CDR1 as SGHTA and CDR2 as FQGNSA. CDR3 sequence (DNA): TGTGCCAGCAGCTCCACCCCGGAGAACATTCAGTACTTC. It is translated as CASSSTPENIQYF.

This clonotype has more than one count but fewer than ten. The rearrangement links TRBV7-2 to TRBJ2-3, with D tentatively TRBD1 or TRBD2 (5 bases each). From germline, CDR1 is SGHTA and CDR2 FQGNSA. The CDR3 has 13 amino acids. Trimming took 8 bases from V and 3 from J, leaving 12 bases between them. The CDR3 here is CASGKGSTDTQYF. In DNA, the CDR3 is TGTGCCAGCGGCAAGGGGAGTACAGATACGCAGTATTTT.

This clonotype was detected only a few times. The rearrangement links TRBV7-9 to TRBJ1-2, with unresolved D. Trimming took 1 base from V and 2 from J, leaving 5 bases between them. Germline-derived CDR1 and CDR2 are SEHNR and FQNEAQ (reference sequence). This CDR3 is built from 13 residues. The chain's CDR3 is CASSLGFNYGYTF. The CDR3 region has the DNA TGTGCCAGCAGCTTAGGTTTCAACTATGGCTACACCTTC.

J is TRBJ2-1 and V is TRBV28, with D possibly being TRBD2 (5 bases). The CDR3 is made up of 14 amino acids. Trimming took 5 bases from V and 12 from J, leaving 20 bases between them. The germline gives CDR1 MDHEN, CDR2 SYDVKM. CDR3 coding DNA: TGTGCCAGCAGTCCTGCGGGTGTCCCACTAGGGCAGTTCTTC. Translation: CASSPAGVPLGQFF.

This clonotype came up a few times. This sequence joins TRBV5-4 and TRBJ2-1; possible D gene TRBD2, 6 bases. The V gene's germline CDR1 is SGHNT and CDR2 YYREEE (reference sequence). The CDR3 extends over 15 amino acids. V was pared by 2 bases and J by 6 bases, with 15 bases between. CDR3 amino acids: CASSFGSWGGNEQFF. The CDR3 coding sequence is TGTGCCAGCAGCTTCGGTTCGTGGGGAGGCAATGAGCAGTTCTTC.

The V call is TRBV13, the J call TRBJ1-4; D is ambiguous. This CDR3 is built from 14 residues. The germline V gene has CDR1 PRHDT and CDR2 FYEKMQ (reference sequence). V lost 5 bases, J lost 8 bases, and 15 bases lay in between. The CDR3 region is CASSAREPGEKLFF. CDR3 bases: TGTGCCAGCAGCGCCCGGGAGCCTGGGGAAAAACTGTTTTTT.

V and J are TRBV7-2 and TRBJ2-2, with D possibly TRBD2 on 6 matching bases. This CDR3 region has 16 residues. Germline-derived CDR1 and CDR2 are SGHTA and FQGNSA. With 1 base removed from V and 2 bases from J, the gap between germline ends came to 11 bases. CDR3 sequence reads: CASSLGTMINTGELFF. The DNA of the CDR3 is TGTGCCAGCAGCTTAGGGACTATGATAAACACCGGGGAGCTGTTTTTT.

This clonotype was recorded many times. This sequence joins TRBV7-2 and TRBJ1-3; a weak D match, TRBD1 (6 bases). Trimming pared 5 bases from V and 0 bases from J, leaving 14 bases between. The CDR3 is 16 amino acids. Germline V gene lookup returns CDR1 SGHTA and CDR2 FQGNSA. The CDR3 bases are TGTGCCAGCAGCCCGCGGACAGAACACTCTGGAAACACCATATATTTT. Translating it yields CASSPRTEHSGNTIYF.

This clonotype turned up a few times. The rearrangement links TRBV7-2 to TRBJ2-7; weak D call: TRBD2 (6 bases). V was trimmed by 5 bases and J by 7 bases, leaving 15 bases between them. CDR3 length: 13 amino acids. Germline V CDR1 and CDR2: SGHTA, FQGNSA. In DNA form, the CDR3 reads TGTGCCAGCAGCGTGCCGGACTATTCTGAGCAGTACTTC. This sequence encodes CASSVPDYSEQYF.

V gene TRBV9 combines with J gene TRBJ2-1, with D possibly matching TRBD2 (6 bases). The CDR3 consists of 16 residues. Trimming stripped 2 bases from V and 15 bases from J, with 27 bases between. In germline, CDR1 is SGDLS, CDR2 YYNGEE. CDR3 coding DNA: TGTGCCAGCAGCGTCACCCCCTACGGGACTCCGTTACCCGGGTTCTTC. It codes for CASSVTPYGTPLPGFF.

The chain carries TRBV20-1 and TRBJ1-5; D ambiguous. Germline lookup yields CDR1 DFQATT and CDR2 SNEGSKA (reference sequence). The CDR3 consists of 14 residues. Trimming left V 4 bases short and J 0 bases short, with 10 bases between. In DNA form, the CDR3 reads TGCAGTGCTAATGAAGGAAATAGCAATCAGCCCCAGCATTTT. Amino acids: CSANEGNSNQPQHF.

On this clonotype: This clone may be a read error of a much larger clone one base away. V is TRBV7-2 and J is TRBJ2-1; 8 bases match TRBD2. The CDR3 has 15 amino acids. In germline, CDR1 is SGHTA, CDR2 FQGNSA. Here the CDR3 reads CATSLRRGGYNEQFF. DNA of the CDR3: TGTGCCACCAGCCTACGTCGGGGGGGCTACAATGAGCAGTTCTTC.

V and J are TRBV3-1 and TRBJ2-7, with a tentative D call TRBD2 (5 bases). The CDR3 loop spans 14 amino acids. With 8 bases removed from V and 3 bases from J, the gap between germline ends came to 17 bases. Germline V gives CDR1 LGHDT, CDR2 YNNKEL (reference sequence). The CDR3 bases are TGTGCCAGCGGAGCTACGAGCGGCTTCTACGAGCAGTACTTC. Its translation: CASGATSGFYEQYF.

This clonotype was detected only a few times. The V call is TRBV11-2, the J call TRBJ1-2; possibly TRBD1 for D (6 bases). Trimming took off 6 bases at V and 3 bases at J, with 20 bases between the two ends. The V gene's germline CDR1 is SGHAT and CDR2 FQNNGV. The CDR3 runs to 16 residues. The CDR3 DNA reads TGTGCCAGCAGGCGCCCCGGCAGGGGCAAACACTATGGCTACACCTTC. Protein sequence: CASRRPGRGKHYGYTF.

In this sample, this clonotype turned up a few times. The gene calls are TRBV7-6 and TRBJ1-4; 8 positions match TRBD1. The CDR3 loop spans 15 amino acids. Per the germline V gene, CDR1 is SGHVS and CDR2 is FNYEAQ. The V gene end was trimmed by 5 bases and the J gene end by 7 bases; junction bases not matched to a gene: 9. The CDR3 coding sequence is TGTGCCAGCAGCCCAGACAGGGGCGGCCGTGAAAAACTGTTTTTT. Residues: CASSPDRGGREKLFF.

The gene calls are TRBV12-3 or TRBV12-4 and TRBJ1-2; the D gene is possibly TRBD1 (5 bases). This CDR3 is built from 17 residues. V was trimmed by 7 bases and J by 4 bases, leaving 25 bases between them. As DNA, the CDR3 is TGTGCCAGCATACCCAATTACTTGTCAGGGACCGGCTATGGCTACACCTTC. This gives the protein CASIPNYLSGTGYGYTF.

Many counts were recorded for this clonotype. The chain carries TRBV7-2 and TRBJ2-1; 8 nucleotides align to TRBD2. There are 15 residues in the CDR3. CDR1 and CDR2 from the germline V gene are SGHTA and FQGNSA. J gave up 10 bases and V 1 base, and 9 bases lay outside the gene matches. In DNA, the CDR3 is TGTGCCAGCAGCTTAGACGGGGGGGCCGGTGGGGAGCAGTTCTTC. This translates into CASSLDGGAGGEQFF.

The V gene is TRBV5-4, the J gene TRBJ1-1, with a tentative D call TRBD1 (6 bases). The CDR3 contains 17 residues. The V and J ends lost 0 bases and 0 bases respectively, with 15 bases between them. CDR1 is SGHNT and CDR2 is YYREEE in the germline V gene (reference sequence). The CDR3 spells CASSLAPVGGLNTEAFF. Here the CDR3 DNA reads TGTGCCAGCAGCTTGGCCCCGGTGGGGGGCTTGAACACTGAAGCTTTCTTT. Based on the CDR3 plus reference TRBV5-4 and TRBJ1-1, the full variable domain is ETGVTQSPTHLIKTRGQQVTLRCSSQSGHNTVSWYQQALGQGPQFIFQYYREEENGRGNFPPRFSGLQFPNYSSELNVNALELDDSALYLCASSLAPVGGLNTEAFFGQGTRLTVV.

The chain combines TRBV28 with TRBJ2-5; the D is unclear. This CDR3 spans 13 amino acids. From germline, CDR1 is MDHEN and CDR2 SYDVKM. The V end was cut by 6 bases, the J end by 3 bases, with 11 bases between. The CDR3 DNA is TGTGCCAGCAGGGGCGAGAGCGAAGAGACCCAGTACTTC. It encodes CASRGESEETQYF. Full variable domain (missing parts from reference TRBV28 and TRBJ2-5): DVKVTQSSRYLVKRTGEKVFLECVQDMDHENMFWYRQDPGLGLRLIYFSYDVKMKEKGDIPEGYSVSREKKERFSLILESASTNQTSMYLCASRGESEETQYFGPGTRLLVL.